The 14 T cell receptor beta chains listed next were all sequenced from one sample in a study of type 1 and type 2 diabetes patients. Genomic DNA was the PCR template. Multiplex PCR with 30 forward and 13 reverse primers amplified the TCR beta CDR3. Via MiXCR, TCRdb re-called the multiplex PCR reads, giving one row per CDR3 protein. The profile covers approximately 260,000 distinct CDR3 sequences, with approximately 50% appearing a single time and roughly 15% taken by the ten largest. Sequencing was carried out using peripheral blood mononuclear cells (PBMCs). Every receptor here comes from a man between 18 and 35 years old with type 2 diabetes.

The chain employs TRBV11-3 and TRBJ2-5; D is perhaps TRBD1 or TRBD2 (5 bases each). Germline-derived CDR1 and CDR2 are SGHNT and YENEEA. The CDR3 has 14 amino acids. V shed 6 bases and J shed 5 bases, with 16 bases lying between them. The CDR3 DNA reads as TGTGCCAGCAGTCTCCGGGACGGTGACGAGACCCAGTACTTC. It translates to CASSLRDGDETQYF.

The V gene is TRBV2, the J gene TRBJ2-3; 11 bases match TRBD1. After removal of 6 bases from V and 6 bases from J, the junction contained 8 bases not matched to a gene. This CDR3 comprises 15 residues. Germline V lookup: CDR1 SNHLY, CDR2 FYNNEI. This chain's CDR3 is CASSPGTGGWDTQYF. In DNA form, the CDR3 reads TGTGCCAGCAGCCCAGGGACAGGGGGTTGGGATACGCAGTATTTT.

Many counts were recorded for this clonotype. The chain links TRBV19 to TRBJ2-6, with 7 positions matching TRBD1. With V trimmed by 9 bases and J by 3 bases, 2 bases remained unmatched. The CDR3 consists of 13 residues. Germline assignment: CDR1 LNHDA and CDR2 SQIVND (reference sequence). DNA of the CDR3: TGTGCCAGCAGGGACAGTGGGGCCAACGTCCTGACTTTC. Its protein is CASRDSGANVLTF.

This chain connects TRBV6-6 to TRBJ1-2; unclear D gene. The CDR3 is made up of 11 amino acids. V lost 0 bases, J lost 8 bases, and 4 bases lay in between. The germline V gene encodes CDR1 MNHNY and CDR2 SVGAGI (reference sequence). CDR3 sequence reads: CASSYSIGYTF. CDR3 bases: TGTGCCAGCAGTTACTCTATCGGCTACACCTTC.

J is TRBJ2-5 and V is TRBV30; 7 bases fit TRBD2. The DNA end favors TRBJ2-1, so the J call may be wrong. Germline CDR1 and CDR2: GTSNPN and SVGIG (reference sequence). CDR3 length: 12 amino acids. The CDR3 nucleotides read TGTGCCTGGTCGGGGAGGGATGGAGAGCAGTTCTTC. This codes for CAWSGRDGEQFF.

The chain has TRBV29-1 and TRBJ1-2; D unclear. Germline V CDR1 and CDR2: SQVTM, ANQGSEA. The V gene lost 6 bases and the J gene lost 8 bases, with 19 bases spanning the gap. CDR3 length: 13 amino acids. CDR3 DNA: TGCAGCGTGTATGCGGACCCAGGAAAGGGCTACACCTTC. This gives the protein CSVYADPGKGYTF.

The V gene is TRBV10-3, the J gene TRBJ2-5; maybe TRBD2 (6 bases). The germline gives CDR1 ENHRY, CDR2 SYGVKD. This CDR3 has 12 residues. Between the trimmed V and J ends, which lost 9 bases and 2 bases, there was a span of 10 bases. CDR3 bases: TGTGCCATTTCTAGCGTACAAGAGACCCAGTACTTC. Amino acid sequence: CAISSVQETQYF.

The chain carries TRBV6-6 and TRBJ2-2; D call uncertain. The CDR3 is made up of 13 amino acids. Trimming left V 6 bases short and J 4 bases short, with 9 bases between. Germline V gene sequence: CDR1 MNHNY, CDR2 SVGAGI (reference sequence). CDR3 in amino acids: CASRPYTTGELFF. The CDR3 nucleotides are TGTGCCAGCAGACCCTACACCACCGGGGAGCTGTTTTTT.

This clonotype has only a few counts. This chain uses TRBV30 with TRBJ2-2; 8 bases align to TRBD1. V was pared by 6 bases and J by 9 bases, with 9 bases of the junction left unmatched. Germline assignment: CDR1 GTSNPN and CDR2 SVGIG (reference sequence). This CDR3 is 13 amino acids long. The CDR3 loop reads CACSGGGPRELFF. The CDR3 DNA reads TGTGCCTGCTCAGGGGGCGGTCCCCGGGAGCTGTTTTTT. The variable domain in full, completed from reference TRBV30 and TRBJ2-2, reads SQTIHQWPATLVQPVGSPLSLECTVEGTSNPNLYWYRQAAGRGLQLLFYSVGIGQISSEVPQNLSASRPQDRQFILSSKKLLLSDSGFYLCACSGGGPRELFFGEGSRLTVL.

The chain employs TRBV9 and TRBJ2-7; tentative D call: TRBD2 (6 bases). V lost 0 bases to trimming and J lost 2 bases, with 9 bases between them. Germline CDR1 and CDR2: SGDLS and YYNGEE. The length of the CDR3 is 14 residues. CDR3 sequence reads: CASSVAGETYEQYF. CDR3 DNA: TGTGCCAGCAGCGTAGCGGGAGAAACCTACGAGCAGTACTTC.

A few counts support this clonotype. This chain connects TRBV14 to TRBJ2-7; 11 positions match TRBD1. V was clipped by 3 bases and J by 6 bases; unmatched bases: 4. The CDR3 is 14 residues long. Germline assignment: CDR1 SGHDN and CDR2 FVKESK. CDR3 residues: CASSHPGQGGEQYF. CDR3 DNA sequence: TGTGCCAGCAGCCATCCGGGACAGGGGGGCGAGCAGTACTTC.

This clonotype was detected only a few times. This sequence joins TRBV28 and TRBJ2-7, with D perhaps TRBD2 (5 bases). Germline assignment: CDR1 MDHEN and CDR2 SYDVKM. The CDR3 is 14 residues long. Deletions cut 2 bases from V and 1 base from J, with 9 bases between. The CDR3 nucleotides are TGTGCCAGCAGTTTACGGGATAGGTCCTACGAGCAGTACTTC. Its translation: CASSLRDRSYEQYF.

This rearrangement joins TRBV9 to TRBJ1-2; possibly TRBD1 for D (5 bases). The V gene's germline CDR1 is SGDLS and CDR2 YYNGEE. V lost 0 bases and J 8 bases, leaving 8 bases between the germline ends. The CDR3 loop spans 12 amino acids. This chain's CDR3 is CASSVGRGGYTF. For the CDR3, the DNA is TGTGCCAGCAGCGTAGGAAGGGGCGGCTACACCTTC.

This chain connects TRBV19 to TRBJ2-7; no clear D. CDR3 length: 14 amino acids. In germline, CDR1 is LNHDA, CDR2 SQIVND (reference sequence). Trimming left V 3 bases short and J 6 bases short, with 15 bases between. The CDR3 region has the DNA TGTGCCAGTAGTATTTCAAGCTCTACTACCGAGCAGTACTTC. Amino acid sequence: CASSISSSTTEQYF.